A single sample gave rise to the 5 T cell receptor beta chains below, sequenced in a study of glioma-infiltrating T cells after dendritic cell vaccination. Regarding time point: after dendritic cell vaccination, including at tumor progression/relapse. The table came from immunoSEQ multiplex PCR; TCRdb's copy has only in-frame clones and leaves some out. In the table there are approximately 99,000 clones, around 80% of which are singletons. The sequences come from blood, collected after dendritic cell vaccination. Receptor source: a human donor with glioblastoma.

The CDR3 DNA follows: TGTGCCAGCAGCTTATCGGGGACTAGCTTTCTAGGTCGGAATGAGCAGTTCTTC. Translating it yields CASSLSGTSFLGRNEQFF. This sequence joins TRBV7-3 and TRBJ2-1, with TRBD2 matching 9 bases. CDR1 is SGHTA, CDR2 FQGTGA, per germline. The trim removed 2 bases at V and 7 bases at J, leaving 15 bases unmatched. The CDR3 is 18 amino acids. The complete variable domain, with remaining parts taken from reference TRBV7-3 and TRBJ2-1, reads GAGVSQTPSNKVTEKGKYVELRCDPISGHTALYWYRQSLGQGPEFLIYFQGTGAADDSGLPNDRFFAVRPEGSVSTLKIQRTERGDSAVYLCASSLSGTSFLGRNEQFFGPGTRLTVL.

The genes are TRBV6-1 and TRBJ2-1; the match to TRBD1 covers 8 bases. CDR1 and CDR2 from the germline V gene are MNHNS and SASEGT. CDR3 size: 14 residues. J gave up 6 bases and V 7 bases, and 8 bases lay outside the gene matches. This CDR3 is CASIRGRGPNEQFF. As DNA, the CDR3 is TGTGCCAGCATTAGGGGCAGGGGGCCCAATGAGCAGTTCTTC.

This rearrangement joins TRBV5-6 to TRBJ2-3; D is possibly TRBD2 (5 bases). The CDR3 has 13 residues. Germline loops: CDR1 SGHDT, CDR2 YYEEEE. Between the trimmed V and J ends, which lost 4 bases and 4 bases, there was a span of 10 bases. CDR3 bases: TGTGCCAGCAGCCTCACCGGGGCAGATACGCAGTATTTT. Translated: CASSLTGADTQYF. The complete variable domain, with remaining parts taken from reference TRBV5-6 and TRBJ2-3, reads DAGVTQSPTHLIKTRGQQVTLRCSPKSGHDTVSWYQQALGQGPQFIFQYYEEEERQRGNFPDRFSGHQFPNYSSELNVNALLLGDSALYLCASSLTGADTQYFGPGTRLTVL.

This clone was recorded a few times. The V gene is TRBV5-6, the J gene TRBJ2-3; 7 nucleotides align to TRBD2. V was clipped by 7 bases and J by 2 bases; unmatched bases: 13. CDR1 is SGHDT and CDR2 is YYEEEE in the germline V gene. This CDR3 spans 16 amino acids. CDR3 protein: CASRYQGAGFTDTQYF. CDR3 sequence (DNA): TGTGCCAGCCGGTACCAGGGAGCGGGGTTCACAGATACGCAGTATTTT.

This sequence joins TRBV27 and TRBJ2-3; tentatively, D is TRBD2 (6 bases). Trimming pared 1 base from V and 0 bases from J, leaving 11 bases between. This CDR3 contains 16 residues. Germline V lookup: CDR1 MNHEY, CDR2 SMNVEV (reference sequence). In nucleotides, the CDR3 is TGTGCCAGCAGTTTATTAGGCGGAGGGAGCACAGATACGCAGTATTTT. Translated: CASSLLGGGSTDTQYF.